This TCR beta chain was documented in a study of blood T cell repertoires in COVID-19. In the study overall: COVID-19 samples from acute and convalescent phases originated in the United States, Italy and Spain. PBMCs, B-cell-depleted T cells, or T cells provided the cDNA or gDNA that made up the material.

Method: immunoSEQ multiplex PCR; TCRdb's copy keeps in-frame clones and lacks some. The repertoire holds 200,000 to 300,000 clones, with more than 85% as singletons. Recruitment covered fewer than 25 US areas and drew participants whose ages spanned about 18 to 90 years. In assigning cohorts, the study relied on participant-reported clinical history. Between the trimmed V and J ends, which lost 3 bases and 5 bases, there was a span of 16 bases. There are 15 residues in the CDR3. Germline V gene sequence: CDR1 SGHTA, CDR2 FQGNSA. The sequencing input was PBMCs or T cells enriched from blood (not recorded which). The J gene is TRBJ2-5, the V gene TRBV7-2, with D possibly being TRBD1 (7 bases). This receptor was obtained from a woman in her 30s who had recovered from COVID-19. The CDR3: CASSFFRGAGETQYF. The DNA of the CDR3 is TGTGCCAGCAGCTTCTTCAGGGGGGCGGGGGAGACCCAGTACTTC.